A single sample is the source of the 13 T cell receptor beta chains below, sequenced in a study of blood T cell repertoires in COVID-19. Assay used: immunoSEQ multiplex PCR; TCRdb lists only in-frame clones, some missing. The sample has more than 250,000 clones; approximately 86% are singletons. Material: peripheral blood. These receptors were taken from a man younger than 35 with active or convalescent COVID-19.

The chain employs TRBV5-6 and TRBJ1-5; tentatively, D is TRBD1 (6 bases). The CDR3 covers 15 residues. With 3 bases removed from V and 5 bases from J, the gap between germline ends came to 15 bases. CDR1 is SGHDT and CDR2 is YYEEEE in the germline V gene. This CDR3 is CASSYAGGQDQPQHF. The CDR3 DNA reads as TGTGCCAGCAGCTACGCCGGGGGGCAGGATCAGCCCCAGCATTTT.

This clone was detected once. The rearrangement links TRBV28 to TRBJ2-2, with D perhaps matching TRBD1 (6 bases). The CDR3 spans 13 residues. CDR1 MDHEN and CDR2 SYDVKM come from the germline V gene. V was cut by 6 bases and J by 7 bases, with 12 bases left in between. CDR3 protein: CASSPGQIGELFF. In nucleotides, the CDR3 is TGTGCCAGCAGCCCCGGACAGATCGGGGAGCTGTTTTTT.

V and J are TRBV18 and TRBJ1-1; D gene ambiguous. CDR1 KGHSH and CDR2 LQKENI come from the germline V gene. This CDR3 comprises 13 residues. The V end lost 4 bases, the J end lost 5 bases, and 11 bases lay between the germline ends. The CDR3 spells CASSLGRETEAFF. The CDR3 coding sequence is TGTGCCAGCTCACTCGGCCGGGAGACTGAAGCTTTCTTT.

The chain joins TRBV19 to TRBJ1-3, with no clear D. Per germline, CDR1 LNHDA and CDR2 SQIVND (reference sequence). CDR3 length equals 12 residues. Trimming removed 7 bases from V and 0 bases from J, with 4 bases in between. CDR3 loop: CASTLSGNTIYF. The CDR3 DNA is TGTGCCAGTACCCTCTCTGGAAACACCATATATTTT.

The genes are TRBV7-3 and TRBJ2-1, with 9 bases identical to TRBD2. V gave up 5 bases and J gave up 6 bases; unmatched junction bases: 11. This CDR3 comprises 16 residues. Germline-derived CDR1 and CDR2 are SGHTA and FQGTGA. The chain's CDR3 is CASSLYSGGFFNEQFF. CDR3 nucleotides: TGTGCCAGCAGCCTCTATAGCGGGGGTTTTTTCAATGAGCAGTTCTTC.

V gene TRBV24-1 combines with J gene TRBJ2-1, with D tentatively TRBD1 (6 bases). There are 12 residues in the CDR3. V was shortened by 6 bases and J by 7 bases, with 9 bases between the two germline ends. Germline CDR1 KGHDR, CDR2 SFDVKD. CDR3 DNA sequence: TGTGCCACCAGTCCCGACAGGAATGAGCAGTTCTTC. Amino acid sequence: CATSPDRNEQFF.

J is TRBJ2-7 and V is TRBV5-6; TRBD1 aligns across 7 bases. Unmatched junction bases numbered 16, after V lost 4 bases and J lost 3 bases. The CDR3 covers 17 residues. Germline-derived CDR1 and CDR2 are SGHDT and YYEEEE. CDR3 in amino acids: CASSTEGVWDSSYEQYF. CDR3 nucleotide sequence: TGTGCCAGCAGCACAGAAGGGGTATGGGACAGCAGCTACGAGCAGTACTTC.

Concerning this clone itself: The junction does not match germline at one end; this may be a read error. V usage is TRBV14 and J usage is TRBJ1-1, with TRBD1 matching 7 bases. The CDR3 loop spans 13 amino acids. The germline V gene encodes CDR1 SGHDN and CDR2 FVKESK. The CDR3 spells CASSLDRVKGCIF. The CDR3 DNA reads TGTGCCAGCAGCCTCGACAGGGTCAAGGGGTGTATCTTT.

The chain combines TRBV4-3 with TRBJ1-3; no reliable D call. Germline V CDR1 and CDR2: LGHNA, YSLEER. The length of the CDR3 is 16 residues. Deletions cut 0 bases from V and 0 bases from J, with 9 bases between. The CDR3 nucleotides read TGCGCCAGCAGCCAAGAGGGAGGGAACTCTGGAAACACCATATATTTT. Translating gives CASSQEGGNSGNTIYF.

This rearrangement joins TRBV28 to TRBJ2-3; the match to TRBD2 covers 16 bases. This CDR3 is 18 amino acids long. Losses at the gene ends were 6 bases for V and 3 bases for J; bases not matched to a gene: 9. Germline V gene sequence: CDR1 MDHEN, CDR2 SYDVKM. The CDR3 region has the DNA TGTGCCAGCAGCAAACCGGGACTAGCGGGGGGGTCGACAGATACGCAGTATTTT. Translated, it gives CASSKPGLAGGSTDTQYF.

V usage is TRBV6-6 and J usage is TRBJ2-7, with 9 bases lining up with TRBD1. Germline-derived CDR1 and CDR2 are MNHNY and SVGAGI (reference sequence). The ends lost 4 bases at V and 4 bases at J; junction bases unmatched: 5. The CDR3 sequence is 14 residues long. The CDR3 sequence is CASSFTGGGYEQYF. The CDR3 DNA reads TGTGCCAGCAGTTTTACAGGGGGCGGTTACGAGCAGTACTTC.

The V call is TRBV19, the J call TRBJ2-7; TRBD1 matches 9 bases. This CDR3 is 15 amino acids long. Per the germline V gene, CDR1 is LNHDA and CDR2 is SQIVND (reference sequence). The V and J ends lost 3 bases and 4 bases, in that order; junction bases with no gene match: 7. The CDR3 region is CASSMGGDREYEQYF. The CDR3 region has the DNA TGTGCCAGTAGTATGGGCGGGGACAGGGAATACGAGCAGTACTTC.

The V and J genes are TRBV13 and TRBJ2-3; the match to TRBD2 covers 11 bases. The CDR3 sequence is 16 residues long. Trimming at V came to 6 bases and at J to 6 bases, leaving 11 bases not matched to a gene. The germline V gene has CDR1 PRHDT and CDR2 FYEKMQ (reference sequence). The CDR3: CASRSGTSGAWDTQYF. The CDR3 DNA follows: TGTGCCAGCAGATCCGGGACTAGCGGAGCGTGGGATACGCAGTATTTT.